This T cell receptor beta chain was retrieved from a study of PD-1 blockade in classical Hodgkin lymphoma. CDR3 length equals 16 residues. The ends were cut back, 8 bases at V and 8 bases at J, with 27 bases in the middle. Germline CDR1 is MDHEN and CDR2 is SYDVKM. Time point noted: newly diagnosed, previously untreated cHL patient sample. It was by magnetic negative selection that CD4+ T cells were purified from thawed PBMCs. Measured with immunoSEQ multiplex PCR; TCRdb has only the in-frame clones, and not every one. This table has roughly 30,000 clones, about 89% appearing once. This clone was seen just once.

This chain connects TRBV28 to TRBJ1-2; a possible D gene is TRBD1 (6 bases). The TCR originated in a human donor with classical Hodgkin lymphoma. Material: CD4+ T cells from blood. The CDR3 is CASLSGPRNRVVGYTF. CDR3 nucleotide sequence: TGTGCCAGCCTGTCAGGCCCCCGAAACAGGGTTGTGGGCTACACCTTC.